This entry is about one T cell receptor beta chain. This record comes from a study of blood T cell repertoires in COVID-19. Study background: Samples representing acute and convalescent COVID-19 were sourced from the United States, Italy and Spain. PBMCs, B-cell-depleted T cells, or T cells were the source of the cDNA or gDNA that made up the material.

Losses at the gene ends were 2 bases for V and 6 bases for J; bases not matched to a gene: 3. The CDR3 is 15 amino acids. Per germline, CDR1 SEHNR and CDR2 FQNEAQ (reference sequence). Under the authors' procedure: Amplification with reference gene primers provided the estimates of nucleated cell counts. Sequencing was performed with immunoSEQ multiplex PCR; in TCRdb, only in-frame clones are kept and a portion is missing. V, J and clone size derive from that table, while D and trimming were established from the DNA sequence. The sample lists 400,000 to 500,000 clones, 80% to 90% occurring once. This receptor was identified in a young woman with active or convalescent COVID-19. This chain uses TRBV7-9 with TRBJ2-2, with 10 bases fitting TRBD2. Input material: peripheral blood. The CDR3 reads CASSLWLAGAGELFF. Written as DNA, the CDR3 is TGTGCCAGCAGCTTATGGCTAGCGGGAGCCGGGGAGCTGTTTTTT.